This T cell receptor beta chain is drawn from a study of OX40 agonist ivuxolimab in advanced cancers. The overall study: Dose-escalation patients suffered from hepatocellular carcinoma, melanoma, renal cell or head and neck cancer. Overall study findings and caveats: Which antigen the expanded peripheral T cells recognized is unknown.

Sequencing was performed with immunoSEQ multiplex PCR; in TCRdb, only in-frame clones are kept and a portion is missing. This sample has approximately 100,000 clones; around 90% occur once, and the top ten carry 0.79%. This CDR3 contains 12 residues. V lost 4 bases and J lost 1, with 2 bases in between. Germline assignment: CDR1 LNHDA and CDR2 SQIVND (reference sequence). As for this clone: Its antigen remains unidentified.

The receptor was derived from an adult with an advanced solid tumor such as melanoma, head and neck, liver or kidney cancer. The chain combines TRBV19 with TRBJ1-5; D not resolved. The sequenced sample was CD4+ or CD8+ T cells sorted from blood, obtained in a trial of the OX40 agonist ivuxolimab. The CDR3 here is CASSRSNQPQHF. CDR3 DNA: TGTGCCAGTAGTAGAAGCAATCAGCCCCAGCATTTT. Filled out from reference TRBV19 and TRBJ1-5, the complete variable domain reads DGGITQSPKYLFRKEGQNVTLSCEQNLNHDAMYWYRQDPGQGLRLIYYSQIVNDFQKGDIAEGYSVSREKKESFPLTVTSAQKNPTAFYLCASSRSNQPQHFGDGTRLSIL.